This TCR beta chain was retrieved from a study of beta chain features in type 1 diabetes. Whole-study findings and limits: Naive, central memory and regulatory TCRB repertoires appeared more similar among patients than healthy donors.

CDR1 MNHNY and CDR2 SVGAGI come from the germline V gene (reference sequence). With 4 bases clipped from V and 1 base from J, the junction kept 6 bases outside the gene matches. The CDR3 loop spans 15 amino acids. Notes on this clone: Its antigen remains unknown.

All of the isolated RNA was reverse transcribed, so expressed TCRB transcripts were sequenced. This table comes from immunoSEQ multiplex PCR, and its TCRdb copy is limited to in-frame clones, with some not included. The data hold about 16,000 clones, with around 59% observed a single time. Sequenced input: stem cell memory CD4+ T cells from blood. The V call is TRBV6-6, the J call TRBJ2-5; 7 nucleotides agree with TRBD2. This clonotype originated in a young woman in good health. The CDR3 spells CASSSKGLLQETQYF. CDR3 bases: TGTGCCAGCAGTTCCAAGGGACTACTCCAAGAGACCCAGTACTTC.